This entry describes one T cell receptor (beta chain). Its antigen is currently unknown. This record belongs to a study of cytomegalovirus exposure and HLA in healthy donors. A multiplex PCR was run with 60 Vbeta primers and 13 Jbeta primers. Using immunoSEQ multiplex PCR, the repertoire was profiled, and TCRdb retains in-frame clones only, with some absent. The sample has 150,000 to 200,000 clones; around 75% are singletons. General study points: Diagnosis of cytomegalovirus status made by the classifier reportedly showed high specificity and sensitivity. The investigators catalogued 150 to 200 TCR beta chains as cytomegalovirus-associated. Later on, an analysis tied around 17,000 TCR beta sequences to HLA alleles at 0.05 false discovery rate.

With 3 bases removed from V and 4 bases from J, the gap between germline ends came to 4 bases. Germline V gene lookup returns CDR1 LGHNT and CDR2 FRNRAP. This CDR3 region has 12 residues. Source material: PBMCs. The receptor's source is a man between 40 and 49 years old in good health and CMV-seropositive. The chain recombines TRBV12-5 with TRBJ2-1; the D is unclear. The CDR3 region is CASGFGYNEQFF. DNA of the CDR3: TGTGCTAGTGGTTTCGGGTACAATGAGCAGTTCTTC.